This is a list of T cell receptor beta chains from one sample in a study of persistence of HIV-infected CD4 T cells. TCRdb's table, derived via immunoSEQ multiplex PCR, lists solely in-frame clones and lacks some. The table shows 40,000 to 55,000 clones, with 90% occurring only once. Their cognate antigens are unknown. The sample was CD4+ T cells sorted from PBMCs after roughly 18-hour stimulation, taken from a patient who received antiretroviral therapy. These receptors were taken from an adult woman with HIV who was CMV-seropositive. CDR3s include the opening cysteine and the closing phenylalanine or tryptophan. A D gene is named only where the DNA matches it firmly. Clone size, where shown, is once, few, many, or a class for clones that have expanded.

. | 13 | TRBJ1-1 | . | TRBV7-3 | CASSPTGNTEAFF | TGTGCCAGCAGCCCCACAGGGAACACTGAAGCTTTCTTT
. | 17 | TRBJ1-2 | TRBD1 | TRBV24-1 | CATSDASTGQGAGGYTF | TGTGCCACCAGTGATGCATCTACGGGACAGGGGGCGGGTGGCTACACCTTC
. | 16 | TRBJ2-1 | . | TRBV5-5 | CASSPYGDISYNEQFF | TGTGCCAGCAGCCCCTATGGCGACATCTCCTACAATGAGCAGTTCTTC
few | 15 | TRBJ2-5 | TRBD1 | TRBV6-6 | CASSDGQAGPETQYF | TGTGCCAGCAGTGACGGACAGGCCGGCCCAGAGACCCAGTACTTC
. | 13 | TRBJ2-7 | . | TRBV2 | CASSETASSEQYF | TGTGCCAGCAGTGAAACGGCTAGTTCCGAGCAGTACTTC
once | 14 | TRBJ1-2 | . | TRBV30 | CAWSVLRPSYGYTF | TGTGCCTGGAGTGTACTGAGGCCAAGCTATGGCTACACCTTC
. | 14 | TRBJ1-2 | . | TRBV4-1 | CASSGPGRLTGYTF | TGCGCCAGCAGCGGACCGGGCCGACTTACTGGCTACACCTTC
once | 14 | TRBJ2-5 | . | TRBV19 | CASSPGSLGETQYF | TGTGCCAGTAGTCCCGGGTCCCTCGGGGAGACCCAGTACTTC
. | 15 | TRBJ1-1 | TRBD1 | TRBV11-3 | CASIGVNRGYTEAFF | TGTGCCAGCATCGGGGTGAACAGGGGATACACTGAAGCTTTCTTT
. | 15 | TRBJ1-2 | TRBD1 | TRBV5-8 | CASSTDRVASYGYTF | TGTGCCAGCAGCACCGACAGGGTAGCTAGCTATGGCTACACCTTC
. | 16 | TRBJ2-5 | . | TRBV7-2 | CASRSQDTGKQETQYF | TGTGCCAGCAGGAGCCAGGACACAGGAAAACAAGAGACCCAGTACTTC
. | 13 | TRBJ2-7 | . | TRBV10-3 | CATQTVTSYEQYF | TGTGCCACTCAGACTGTGACCTCCTACGAGCAGTACTTC
. | 14 | TRBJ1-5 | TRBD1 | TRBV2 | CASSEETGGQPQHF | TGTGCCAGCAGTGAAGAAACAGGGGGTCAGCCCCAGCATTTT
. | 14 | TRBJ2-5 | . | TRBV6-2/TRBV6-3 | CASSRRTEGVTQYF | TGTGCCAGCAGTAGGAGGACAGAGGGAGTCACCCAGTACTTC
. | 12 | TRBJ2-3 | TRBD1 | TRBV24-1 | CATSDAGTGRYF | TGTGCCACCAGTGACGCCGGGACAGGACGGTATTTT
. | 12 | TRBJ1-4 | . | TRBV25-1 | CASGTTNEKLFF | TGTGCCTCGGGGACAACTAATGAAAAACTGTTTTTT
. | 17 | TRBJ2-7 | . | TRBV15 | CATSRDGGGGVSYEQYF | TGTGCCACCAGCAGAGATGGTGGAGGGGGGGTGTCCTACGAGCAGTACTTC
. | 12 | TRBJ2-7 | . | TRBV19 | CASSTLAYEQYF | TGTGCCAGTAGTACCCTAGCGTACGAGCAGTACTTC
. | 13 | TRBJ1-1 | TRBD1 | TRBV30 | CAWSGQGNTEAFF | TGTGCCTGGAGTGGACAGGGGAACACTGAAGCTTTCTTT
. | 13 | TRBJ2-1 | TRBD1 | TRBV19 | CASRGTGPNEQFF | TGTGCCAGTAGGGGGACAGGCCCCAATGAGCAGTTCTTC
. | 14 | TRBJ1-2 | . | TRBV2 | CASSEGGSSRGYTF | TGTGCCAGCAGTGAAGGGGGCAGTAGCAGGGGCTACACCTTC
. | 14 | TRBJ2-4 | . | TRBV2 | CASRRTTTGNIQYF | TGTGCCAGCAGACGGACAACTACGGGAAACATTCAGTACTTC
. | 15 | TRBJ2-7 | TRBD1 | TRBV3-1/TRBV3-2 | CASSQARDRVYEQYF | TGTGCCAGCAGCCAAGCACGGGACAGGGTCTACGAGCAGTACTTC
. | 15 | TRBJ2-2 | . | TRBV6-5 | CASSFSGTLNGELFF | TGTGCCAGCAGTTTTTCCGGGACCCTTAACGGGGAGCTGTTTTTT
. | 15 | TRBJ1-1 | . | TRBV5-1 | CASSSAGAPTGEAFF | TGCGCCAGCAGCAGCGCCGGGGCCCCAACTGGTGAAGCTTTCTTT
. | 16 | TRBJ1-6 | . | TRBV11-3 | CASSSQTGGSKLNLHF | TGTGCCAGCAGCTCACAGACAGGTGGATCGAAACTAAACCTCCACTTT
. | 14 | TRBJ2-1 | TRBD1 | TRBV19 | CASSTGQAYNEQFF | TGTGCCAGTAGTACCGGACAGGCTTACAATGAGCAGTTCTTC
. | 16 | TRBJ2-2 | TRBD2 | TRBV5-1 | CASSFLAGVNTGELFF | TGCGCCAGCAGCTTTTTAGCGGGAGTGAACACCGGGGAGCTGTTTTTT
. | 14 | TRBJ2-5 | . | TRBV5-1 | CASSSQRGSETQYF | TGCGCCAGCAGTTCCCAGAGGGGGTCTGAGACCCAGTACTTC
. | 15 | TRBJ1-2 | . | TRBV6-5 | CASSRRQETNYGYTF | TGTGCCAGCAGTCGACGACAGGAGACTAACTATGGCTACACCTTC
few | 14 | TRBJ1-5 | TRBD1 | TRBV10-2 | CASRDRGRGQPQHF | TGCGCCAGCAGGGACAGGGGGCGAGGTCAGCCCCAGCATTTT
. | 10 | TRBJ2-7 | . | TRBV29-1 | CSVADYEQYF | TGCAGCGTTGCAGACTACGAGCAGTACTTC
. | 14 | TRBJ2-1 | TRBD1 | TRBV12-5 | CASGSGQGGNEQFF | TGTGCTAGTGGTTCCGGACAGGGAGGCAATGAGCAGTTCTTC
. | 13 | TRBJ1-1 | . | TRBV6-6 | CASSSKTDTEAFF | TGTGCCAGCAGTTCTAAAACGGACACTGAAGCTTTCTTT
. | 13 | TRBJ1-5 | . | TRBV28 | CAIHGGGNQPQHF | TGTGCCATCCACGGGGGGGGCAATCAGCCCCAGCATTTT
. | 16 | TRBJ2-3 | TRBD1 | TRBV25-1 | CASSESGTGRADTQYF | TGTGCCAGCAGTGAATCAGGGACAGGTAGGGCAGATACGCAGTATTTT
. | 15 | TRBJ2-5 | . | TRBV5-1 | CASSFGSTQGETQYF | TGCGCCAGCAGCTTTGGGTCAACCCAGGGAGAGACCCAGTACTTC
once | 13 | TRBJ1-4 | . | TRBV2 | CASSVQRREKLFF | TGTGCCAGCAGTGTGCAACGGAGGGAAAAACTGTTTTTT
. | 15 | TRBJ1-6 | . | TRBV6-5 | CASRADWAGSSPLHF | TGTGCCAGCAGGGCAGATTGGGCAGGCAGTTCACCCCTCCACTTT
. | 14 | TRBJ2-2 | . | TRBV7-3 | CASSRDKNTGELFF | TGTGCCAGCAGCCGTGACAAGAACACCGGGGAGCTGTTTTTT
. | 13 | TRBJ1-1 | . | TRBV2 | CASSLGENTEAFF | TGTGCCAGCAGTCTGGGGGAGAACACTGAAGCTTTCTTT
. | 15 | TRBJ1-1 | . | TRBV7-3 | CASSSDGRGNTEAFF | TGTGCCAGCAGCTCCGATGGGAGGGGGAACACTGAAGCTTTCTTT
. | 17 | TRBJ2-2 | . | TRBV18 | CASSPSVSGQNTGELFF | TGTGCCAGCTCACCCTCGGTGTCAGGGCAGAACACCGGGGAGCTGTTTTTT
few | 14 | TRBJ2-5 | . | TRBV28 | CASSLIAGAKAQYF | TGTGCCAGCAGTTTAATTGCGGGGGCTAAGGCCCAGTACTTC
once | 17 | TRBJ2-5 | . | TRBV9 | CASSVATGGGPQETQYF | TGTGCCAGCAGCGTAGCTACTGGGGGGGGCCCACAAGAGACCCAGTACTTC
. | 15 | TRBJ1-4 | . | TRBV3-1/TRBV3-2 | CASSQRGQFNEKLFF | TGTGCCAGCAGCCAACGCGGACAGTTTAATGAAAAACTGTTTTTT
. | 12 | TRBJ1-1 | . | TRBV2 | CASSVRDTEAFF | TGTGCCAGCAGTGTGAGGGACACTGAAGCTTTCTTT
. | 16 | TRBJ1-1 | TRBD1 | TRBV3-1/TRBV3-2 | CASSRLTGGLNTEAFF | TGTGCCAGCAGCCGGCTGACAGGGGGCCTGAACACTGAAGCTTTCTTT
. | 15 | TRBJ1-2 | . | TRBV4-3 | CASSQGTSTNYGYTF | TGCGCCAGCAGCCAAGGGACAAGTACTAACTATGGCTACACCTTC
. | 16 | TRBJ1-3 | . | TRBV30 | CAWSVRQTGSGNTIYF | TGTGCCTGGAGTGTACGCCAGACGGGCTCTGGAAACACCATATATTTT